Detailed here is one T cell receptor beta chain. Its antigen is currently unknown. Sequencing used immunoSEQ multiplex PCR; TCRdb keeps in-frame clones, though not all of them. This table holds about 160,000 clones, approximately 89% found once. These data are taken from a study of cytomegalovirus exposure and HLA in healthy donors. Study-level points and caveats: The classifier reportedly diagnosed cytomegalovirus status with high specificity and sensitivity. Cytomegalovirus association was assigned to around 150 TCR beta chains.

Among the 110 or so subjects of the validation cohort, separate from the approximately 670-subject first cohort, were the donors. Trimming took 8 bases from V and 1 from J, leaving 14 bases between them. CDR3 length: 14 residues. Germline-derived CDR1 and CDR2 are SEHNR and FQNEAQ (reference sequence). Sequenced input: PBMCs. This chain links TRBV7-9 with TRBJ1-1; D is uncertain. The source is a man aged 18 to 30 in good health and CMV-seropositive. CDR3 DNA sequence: TGTGCCAGCGCCAGCGGGGTGGCGAACACTGAAGCTTTCTTT. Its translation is CASASGVANTEAFF.